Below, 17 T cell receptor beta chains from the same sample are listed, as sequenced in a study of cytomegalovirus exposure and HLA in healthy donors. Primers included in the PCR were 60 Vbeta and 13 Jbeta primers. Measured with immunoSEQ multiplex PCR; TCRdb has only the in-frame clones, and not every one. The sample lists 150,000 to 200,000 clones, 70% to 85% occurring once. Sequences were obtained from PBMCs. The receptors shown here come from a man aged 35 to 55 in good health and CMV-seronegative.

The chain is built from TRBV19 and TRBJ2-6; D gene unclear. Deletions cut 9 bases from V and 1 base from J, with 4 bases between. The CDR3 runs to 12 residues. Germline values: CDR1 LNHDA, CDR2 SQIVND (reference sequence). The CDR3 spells CASTSGANVLTF. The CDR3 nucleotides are TGTGCCAGCACTTCTGGGGCCAACGTCCTGACTTTC.

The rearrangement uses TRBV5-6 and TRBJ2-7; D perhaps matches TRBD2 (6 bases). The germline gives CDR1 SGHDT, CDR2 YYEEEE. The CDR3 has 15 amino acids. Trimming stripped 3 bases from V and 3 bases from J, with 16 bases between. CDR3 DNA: TGTGCCAGCAGCTGGACCGGGACTCACATCTACGAGCAGTACTTC. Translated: CASSWTGTHIYEQYF.

The DNA of the CDR3 is TGTGCCAGCAGCTTGCGGCAGGGGCCGGCCTTGGGCAATCAGCCCCAGCATTTT. This encodes CASSLRQGPALGNQPQHF. V is TRBV5-8 and J is TRBJ1-5; TRBD1 might be the D (6 bases). Per the germline V gene, CDR1 is SGHTS and CDR2 is YDEGEE. There are 18 residues in the CDR3. V was pared by 1 base and J by 2 bases, with 19 bases between.

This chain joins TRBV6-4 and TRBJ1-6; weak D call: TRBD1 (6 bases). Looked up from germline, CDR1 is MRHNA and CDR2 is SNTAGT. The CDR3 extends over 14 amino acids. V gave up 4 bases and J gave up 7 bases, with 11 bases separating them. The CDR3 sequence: CASSASGANSPLHF. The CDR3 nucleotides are TGTGCCAGCAGTGCCTCGGGGGCCAATTCACCCCTCCACTTT.

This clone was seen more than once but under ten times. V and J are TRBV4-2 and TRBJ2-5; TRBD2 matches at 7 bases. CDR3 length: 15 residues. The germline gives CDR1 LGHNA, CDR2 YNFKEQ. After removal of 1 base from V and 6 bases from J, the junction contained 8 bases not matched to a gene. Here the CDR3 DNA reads TGTGCCAGCAGCCAAGGGGACGGGGGGAAACAGACCCAGTACTTC. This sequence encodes CASSQGDGGKQTQYF.

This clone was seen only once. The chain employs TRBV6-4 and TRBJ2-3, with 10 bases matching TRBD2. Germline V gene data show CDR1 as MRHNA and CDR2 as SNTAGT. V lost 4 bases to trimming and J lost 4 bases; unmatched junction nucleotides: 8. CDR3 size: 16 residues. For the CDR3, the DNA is TGTGCCAGCAGTGGAGCGGGGGGGCCAAATCCAGATACGCAGTATTTT. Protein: CASSGAGGPNPDTQYF.

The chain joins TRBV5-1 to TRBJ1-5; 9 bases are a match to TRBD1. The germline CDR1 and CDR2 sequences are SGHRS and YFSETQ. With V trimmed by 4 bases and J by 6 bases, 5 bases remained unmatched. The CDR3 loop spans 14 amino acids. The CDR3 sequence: CASSVGTGSQPQHF. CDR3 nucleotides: TGCGCCAGCAGCGTGGGGACAGGGAGTCAGCCCCAGCATTTT. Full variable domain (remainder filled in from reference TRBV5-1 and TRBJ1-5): KAGVTQTPRYLIKTRGQQVTLSCSPISGHRSVSWYQQTPGQGLQFLFEYFSETQRNKGNFPGRFSGRQFSNSRSEMNVSTLELGDSALYLCASSVGTGSQPQHFGDGTRLSIL.

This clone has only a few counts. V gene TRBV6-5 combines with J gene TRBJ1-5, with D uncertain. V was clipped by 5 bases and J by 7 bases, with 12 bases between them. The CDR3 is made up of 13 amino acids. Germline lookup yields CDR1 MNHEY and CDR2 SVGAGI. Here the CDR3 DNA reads TGTGCCAGCAGTGCTTCGGCGGGGCAGCCCCAGCATTTT. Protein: CASSASAGQPQHF.

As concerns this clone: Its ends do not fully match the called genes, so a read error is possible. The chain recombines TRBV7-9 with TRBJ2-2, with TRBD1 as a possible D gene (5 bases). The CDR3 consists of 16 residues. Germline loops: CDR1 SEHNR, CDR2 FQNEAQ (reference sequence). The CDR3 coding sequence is TGTTCCAGCACCCAGACATCAGGGTGGAACACCGGGGAGCTGTTTTTT. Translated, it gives CSSTQTSGWNTGELFF.

CDR3 sequence: CASRVGGPPETQYF. The CDR3 DNA is TGTGCCAGCCGGGTCGGGGGGCCCCCAGAGACCCAGTACTTC. The chain is built from TRBV2 and TRBJ2-5, with a possible D match to TRBD2 (7 bases). Trimming took 8 bases from V and 4 from J, leaving 17 bases between them. Germline V CDR1 and CDR2: SNHLY, FYNNEI. The CDR3 loop spans 14 amino acids.

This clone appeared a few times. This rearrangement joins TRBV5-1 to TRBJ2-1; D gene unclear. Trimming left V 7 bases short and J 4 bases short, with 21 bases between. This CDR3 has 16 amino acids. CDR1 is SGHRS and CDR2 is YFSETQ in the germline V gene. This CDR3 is CASAWVGERPYNEQFF. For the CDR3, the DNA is TGCGCCAGCGCCTGGGTAGGAGAGAGACCATACAATGAGCAGTTCTTC.

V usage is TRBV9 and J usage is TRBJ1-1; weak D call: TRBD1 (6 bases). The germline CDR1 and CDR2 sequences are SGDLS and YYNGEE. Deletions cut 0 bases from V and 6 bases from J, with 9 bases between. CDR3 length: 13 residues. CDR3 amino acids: CASSVDHRAEAFF. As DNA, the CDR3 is TGTGCCAGCAGCGTAGATCACAGGGCTGAAGCTTTCTTT.

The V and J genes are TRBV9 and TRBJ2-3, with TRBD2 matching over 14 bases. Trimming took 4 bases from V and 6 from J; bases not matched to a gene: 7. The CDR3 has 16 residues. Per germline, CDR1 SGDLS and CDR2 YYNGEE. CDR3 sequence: CASSLWTSGGLDTQYF. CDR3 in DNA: TGTGCCAGCAGCCTCTGGACTAGCGGGGGGTTGGATACGCAGTATTTT.

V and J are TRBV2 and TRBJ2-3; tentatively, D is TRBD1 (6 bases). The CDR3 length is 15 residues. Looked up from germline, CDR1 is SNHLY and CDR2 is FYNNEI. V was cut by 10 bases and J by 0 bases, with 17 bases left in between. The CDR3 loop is CATYFRDMSTDTQYF. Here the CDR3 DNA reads TGTGCCACATACTTCCGGGACATGAGCACAGATACGCAGTATTTT.

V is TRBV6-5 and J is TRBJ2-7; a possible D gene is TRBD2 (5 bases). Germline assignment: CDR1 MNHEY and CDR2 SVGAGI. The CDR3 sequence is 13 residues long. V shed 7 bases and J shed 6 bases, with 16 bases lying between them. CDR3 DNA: TGTGCCAGCAAGGGAGTACGTGGCCCCGAGCAGTACTTC. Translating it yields CASKGVRGPEQYF.

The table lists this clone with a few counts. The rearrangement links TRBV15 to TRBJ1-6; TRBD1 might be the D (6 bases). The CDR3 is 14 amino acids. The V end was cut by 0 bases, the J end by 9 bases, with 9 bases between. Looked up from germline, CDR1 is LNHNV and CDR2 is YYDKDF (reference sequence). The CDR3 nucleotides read TGTGCCACCAGCAGAGATACAGGGCCTTCACCCCTCCACTTT. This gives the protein CATSRDTGPSPLHF.

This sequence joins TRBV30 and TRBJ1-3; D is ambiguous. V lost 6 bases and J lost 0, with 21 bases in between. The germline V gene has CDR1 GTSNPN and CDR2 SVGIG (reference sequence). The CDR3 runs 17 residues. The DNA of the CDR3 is TGTGCCTGCAGCACCCCCACTAACCAGAACTCTGGAAACACCATATATTTT. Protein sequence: CACSTPTNQNSGNTIYF. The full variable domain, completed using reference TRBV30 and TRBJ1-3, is SQTIHQWPATLVQPVGSPLSLECTVEGTSNPNLYWYRQAAGRGLQLLFYSVGIGQISSEVPQNLSASRPQDRQFILSSKKLLLSDSGFYLCACSTPTNQNSGNTIYFGEGSWLTVV.